The 26 T cell receptor beta chains reported below all come from one sample, sequenced in a study of prognosis after radiotherapy for stage I lung cancer. The authors amplified TCR beta CDR3 from genomic DNA using two-round multiplex PCR. Individual primers that were specific to each TRBV and TRBJ gene served in first-round PCR. TCRdb re-called the multiplex PCR reads through MiXCR, storing one row per CDR3 protein. Among around 15,000 distinct CDR3 sequences listed, more than 15% were seen once. The sample was PBMCs, taken before or after stereotactic body radiation therapy (not recorded which). The origin of the receptors is a donor aged 50 or older with non-small cell lung cancer.

This clonotype appeared many times. The genes are TRBV3-1 and TRBJ2-1; 15 bases map to TRBD2. From germline, CDR1 is LGHDT and CDR2 YNNKEL (reference sequence). The CDR3 totals 19 residues. V trimming: 5 bases; J trimming: 5 bases; junction bases outside the gene matches: 13. This CDR3 is CASSERGTSGGSRHNEQFF. The CDR3 nucleotides read TGTGCCAGCAGCGAAAGGGGGACTAGCGGGGGGTCTAGACACAATGAGCAGTTCTTC.

At least ten counts were recorded for this clonotype. The V and J genes are TRBV2 and TRBJ2-2; tentative D call: TRBD1 (6 bases). V lost 6 bases to trimming and J lost 5 bases, with 13 bases between them. Germline V gives CDR1 SNHLY, CDR2 FYNNEI. The CDR3 contains 14 residues. The chain's CDR3 is CASRGVTGTGELFF. The CDR3 DNA is TGTGCCAGCAGGGGGGTTACAGGGACCGGGGAGCTGTTTTTT.

In its sample, this clonotype was seen many times. This rearrangement joins TRBV12-3 or TRBV12-4 to TRBJ2-3; D is possibly TRBD1 or TRBD2 (5 bases each). Trimming took 3 bases from V and 3 from J, leaving 13 bases between them. The CDR3 contains 15 residues. CDR3 nucleotide sequence: TGTGCCAGCAGTTTGGGACCCCTTGGGACAGATACGCAGTATTTT. Translating gives CASSLGPLGTDTQYF.

Concerning this clonotype itself: A much more abundant neighbour one base away suggests this may be a read error. The V call is TRBV11-1, the J call TRBJ2-5; 7 bases match TRBD1. CDR3 length: 15 amino acids. Germline-derived CDR1 and CDR2 are SGHAT and FQDESV (reference sequence). Germline trimming cut 6 bases from V and 1 base from J; bases unmatched to any gene: 8. CDR3 in DNA: TGTGCCAGCAGTCCACAGGGGCCCAGCCAAGAGACCCAGTACTTC. Translated: CASSPQGPSQETQYF.

This clonotype was seen at least ten times. V is TRBV25-1 and J is TRBJ1-5, with D perhaps TRBD1 (5 bases). With 2 bases removed from V and 6 bases from J, the gap between germline ends came to 5 bases. The CDR3 covers 12 residues. Germline loops: CDR1 MGHDK, CDR2 SYGVNS. CDR3 residues: CASSEGGQPQHF. The CDR3 DNA reads TGTGCCAGCAGTGAAGGGGGTCAGCCCCAGCATTTT. Based on the CDR3 plus reference TRBV25-1 and TRBJ1-5, the full variable domain is EADIYQTPRYLVIGTGKKITLECSQTMGHDKMYWYQQDPGMELHLIHYSYGVNSTEKGDLSSESTVSRIRTEHFPLTLESARPSHTSQYLCASSEGGQPQHFGDGTRLSIL.

In this sample, this clonotype turned up many times. The chain uses TRBV12-3 or TRBV12-4 and TRBJ2-7, with 10 bases matching TRBD1. V lost 6 bases and J lost 1; bases outside the gene matches: 3. CDR3 length: 14 amino acids. In nucleotides, the CDR3 is TGTGCCAGCAGGGGACAGGGGTCTTCCTACGAGCAGTACTTC. Translating it yields CASRGQGSSYEQYF.

This clonotype was observed many times. The rearrangement links TRBV5-4 to TRBJ2-3, with 7 bases matching TRBD2. Trimming removed 1 base from V and 3 bases from J; junction bases left unmatched: 5. This CDR3 comprises 15 residues. Germline-derived CDR1 and CDR2 are SGHNT and YYREEE (reference sequence). The CDR3 region is CASSLSAGRTDTQYF. The CDR3 coding sequence is TGTGCCAGCAGCTTGTCAGCGGGAAGGACAGATACGCAGTATTTT.

This clonotype was seen ten or more times. The chain recombines TRBV3-1 with TRBJ1-6; 9 bases are a match to TRBD1. The junction had 7 bases not matched to a gene; V was cut back by 1 base and J by 9 bases. This CDR3 contains 16 residues. Germline V gene lookup returns CDR1 LGHDT and CDR2 YNNKEL (reference sequence). For the CDR3, the DNA is TGTGCCAGCAGCCAAGCCGGACAGGGGATGGGTTCACCCCTCCACTTT. Translating gives CASSQAGQGMGSPLHF.

This clonotype was seen at least ten times. The chain couples TRBV27 to TRBJ2-3; TRBD2 matches at 9 bases. V lost 4 bases to trimming and J lost 6 bases; unmatched junction nucleotides: 8. From germline, CDR1 is MNHEY and CDR2 SMNVEV (reference sequence). The CDR3 runs to 15 residues. The CDR3 sequence: CASSYSGSLSDTQYF. The DNA of the CDR3 is TGTGCCAGCAGTTATAGCGGGAGTTTGTCGGATACGCAGTATTTT.

This clonotype appeared many times. The chain couples TRBV7-9 to TRBJ1-4, with D perhaps matching TRBD1 (6 bases). Trimming pared 6 bases from V and 5 bases from J, leaving 16 bases between. The CDR3 covers 15 residues. Germline CDR1 SEHNR, CDR2 FQNEAQ (reference sequence). The CDR3: CASSTSGGRNEKLFF. CDR3 DNA sequence: TGTGCCAGCAGTACCTCGGGGGGGCGGAATGAAAAACTGTTTTTT.

Concerning this clonotype: A much more abundant neighbour one base away suggests this may be a read error. This sequence joins TRBV5-6 and TRBJ2-3, with D possibly being TRBD1 (5 bases). Trimming removed 5 bases at V and 9 bases at J, with 13 bases between. Germline V gives CDR1 SGHDT, CDR2 YYEEEE. The CDR3 runs 12 residues. The CDR3 region is CASSDRRETQYF. CDR3 sequence (DNA): TGTGCCAGCAGTGACCGCAGGGAAACGCAGTATTTT.

This clonotype was counted many times. V usage is TRBV7-6 and J usage is TRBJ2-3; weak D call: TRBD2 (6 bases). Germline CDR1 reads SGHVS; CDR2 reads FNYEAQ. The CDR3 is 15 amino acids. V lost 0 bases, J lost 1 base, and 8 bases lay in between. The CDR3 DNA is TGTGCCAGCAGCTTAGCCGCTAGCGGCACAGATACGCAGTATTTT. Translation gives CASSLAASGTDTQYF.

This clonotype has at least ten counts. The V call is TRBV28, the J call TRBJ2-7; TRBD1 agrees at 7 bases. With 6 bases clipped from V and 3 bases from J, the junction kept 5 bases outside the gene matches. CDR1 and CDR2 from the germline V gene are MDHEN and SYDVKM. The CDR3 has 13 amino acids. CDR3 sequence reads: CASSPGQDYEQYF. The CDR3 nucleotides are TGTGCCAGCAGCCCTGGACAGGACTACGAGCAGTACTTC. Full variable domain (missing parts from reference TRBV28 and TRBJ2-7): DVKVTQSSRYLVKRTGEKVFLECVQDMDHENMFWYRQDPGLGLRLIYFSYDVKMKEKGDIPEGYSVSREKKERFSLILESASTNQTSMYLCASSPGQDYEQYFGPGTRLTVT.

This clonotype has ten or more counts. The chain combines TRBV4-1 with TRBJ2-4, with 11 bases identical to TRBD1. The CDR3 is 17 amino acids. V shed 4 bases and J 0 bases; nucleotides not matched to a gene: 5. Germline V lookup: CDR1 MGHRA, CDR2 YSYEKL. For the CDR3, the DNA is TGCGCCAGCAGCCGGGAGGGGACAGGGGGAGCCAAAAACATTCAGTACTTC. This encodes CASSREGTGGAKNIQYF.

This clonotype has at least ten counts. This may be a read error, as it is one base from a much larger clone. A read error is likely, as this CDR3 ends without the conserved phenylalanine or tryptophan. The chain joins TRBV6-1 to TRBJ1-6, with D perhaps TRBD1 (6 bases). V lost 3 bases to trimming and J lost 7 bases, with 7 bases between them. CDR1 MNHNS and CDR2 SASEGT come from the germline V gene. There are 13 residues in the CDR3. The CDR3 DNA reads as TGTGCCAGCAGTGACAGGGGCAATTCACCCCTCCACTCT. Encoded protein: CASSDRGNSPLHS.

This clonotype was detected ten times or more. The chain combines TRBV7-9 with TRBJ1-4, with D tentatively TRBD1 (5 bases). The V gene lost 5 bases and the J gene lost 0 bases, with 10 bases spanning the gap. Per the germline V gene, CDR1 is SEHNR and CDR2 is FQNEAQ (reference sequence). The CDR3 extends over 15 amino acids. The DNA for the CDR3 is TGTGCCAGCAGCCCCAAGACAGCAACTAATGAAAAACTGTTTTTT. It encodes CASSPKTATNEKLFF. The full variable domain, with the rest looked up from reference TRBV7-9 and TRBJ1-4, is DTGVSQNPRHKITKRGQNVTFRCDPISEHNRLYWYRQTLGQGPEFLTYFQNEAQLEKSRLLSDRFSAERPKGSFSTLEIQRTEQGDSAMYLCASSPKTATNEKLFFGSGTQLSVL.

This clonotype was seen a few times. The rearrangement links TRBV20-1 to TRBJ2-4, with no clear D. CDR1 DFQATT and CDR2 SNEGSKA come from the germline V gene (reference sequence). This CDR3 comprises 13 residues. Trimming shortened V by 6 bases and J by 11 bases, and 20 bases separated the two germline ends. DNA of the CDR3: TGCAGTGCCGTGACGAGTCCAAATCCGGTTCAGTACTTC. Its protein product is CSAVTSPNPVQYF.

This clonotype came up many times. The chain combines TRBV7-8 with TRBJ1-5; 7 positions agree with TRBD1. Germline assignment: CDR1 SGHVS and CDR2 FQNEAQ. The CDR3 is made up of 18 amino acids. Unmatched junction bases numbered 20, after V lost 6 bases and J lost 6 bases. Here the CDR3 reads CASSSPTGAFLLGQPQHF. The CDR3 bases are TGTGCCAGCAGTTCCCCAACAGGGGCGTTCCTCCTGGGTCAGCCCCAGCATTTT.

This clonotype was counted many times. The V and J genes are TRBV7-8 and TRBJ2-1, with a tentative D call TRBD1 (9 bases). The length of the CDR3 is 17 residues. Between the trimmed V and J ends, which lost 5 bases and 4 bases, there was a span of 21 bases. Germline CDR1 is SGHVS and CDR2 is FQNEAQ. The CDR3 DNA follows: TGTGCCAGCAGCCTTAGGGCGGGAGGACAGGGGTACAATGAGCAGTTCTTC. It encodes CASSLRAGGQGYNEQFF.

Remarks on this clonotype: This may be a read error, as it is one base from a much larger clone. The V and J genes are TRBV9 and TRBJ2-2; tentatively, D is TRBD2 (5 bases). V shed 5 bases and J shed 4 bases, with 18 bases lying between them. This CDR3 spans 16 amino acids. Germline V CDR1 and CDR2: SGDLS, YYNGEE. The chain's CDR3 is CASRRDGSFGTGELFF. CDR3 nucleotides: TGTGCCAGCAGGAGAGATGGGAGTTTTGGCACCGGGGAGCTGTTTTTT.

This clonotype was detected ten times or more. This rearrangement joins TRBV19 to TRBJ2-3; 10 nucleotides line up with TRBD2. The V gene's germline CDR1 is LNHDA and CDR2 SQIVND (reference sequence). V gave up 3 bases and J gave up 5 bases; unmatched junction bases: 8. The CDR3 spans 16 residues. In nucleotides, the CDR3 is TGTGCCAGTAGTATCAAGCGGGAGGGGAGGGGAGATACGCAGTATTTT. This gives the protein CASSIKREGRGDTQYF.

Concerning this clonotype itself: This may come from a read error, since a much larger clone is one base off. CDR3 bases: TGCAGCGTTGTAAAACCGTCCCTTCATACGGAGCAGTACTTC. It yields the protein CSVVKPSLHTEQYF. V and J are TRBV29-1 and TRBJ2-7; D is uncertain. Germline CDR1 SQVTM, CDR2 ANQGSEA. Between the trimmed V and J ends, which lost 4 bases and 7 bases, there was a span of 20 bases. The CDR3 sequence is 14 residues long.

Many counts were recorded for this clonotype. This sequence joins TRBV9 and TRBJ2-1; weak D call: TRBD2 (6 bases). Trimming stripped 2 bases from V and 3 bases from J, with 9 bases between. In germline, CDR1 is SGDLS, CDR2 YYNGEE. The CDR3 covers 14 residues. The CDR3 region is CASSVMGGYNEQFF. CDR3 DNA sequence: TGTGCCAGCAGCGTGATGGGGGGCTACAATGAGCAGTTCTTC.

The gene calls are TRBV9 and TRBJ2-7; 8 bases agree with TRBD2. This CDR3 contains 14 residues. Germline lookup yields CDR1 SGDLS and CDR2 YYNGEE. The ends lost 5 bases at V and 4 bases at J; junction bases unmatched: 8. In DNA form, the CDR3 reads TGTGCCAGCAGGGCCCCGGGACTAGTGTACGAGCAGTACTTC. It encodes CASRAPGLVYEQYF. Based on the CDR3 plus reference TRBV9 and TRBJ2-7, the full variable domain is DSGVTQTPKHLITATGQRVTLRCSPRSGDLSVYWYQQSLDQGLQFLIQYYNGEERAKGNILERFSAQQFPDLHSELNLSSLELGDSALYFCASRAPGLVYEQYFGPGTRLTVT.

The sample holds many counts of this clonotype. The V and J genes are TRBV6-1 and TRBJ2-7; 11 nucleotides match TRBD1. Germline lookup yields CDR1 MNHNS and CDR2 SASEGT. Germline trimming cut 6 bases from V and 7 bases from J; bases unmatched to any gene: 5. The CDR3 totals 13 residues. The CDR3 is CASRGTGGREQYF. The CDR3 nucleotides are TGTGCCAGCAGGGGGACAGGGGGACGGGAGCAGTACTTC.

This clonotype was detected many times. This chain uses TRBV25-1 with TRBJ2-7; 10 bases are shared with TRBD2. Germline trimming cut 4 bases from V and 1 base from J; bases unmatched to any gene: 7. Germline CDR1 is MGHDK and CDR2 is SYGVNS. CDR3 length: 16 amino acids. The CDR3 is CASSGNSGRPSYEQYF. In nucleotides, the CDR3 is TGTGCCAGCAGTGGAAATAGCGGGAGGCCTTCCTACGAGCAGTACTTC.